The 20 T cell receptor beta chains below were found in one sample sequenced in a study of shared clonotypes between healthy human individuals. The repertoire was sequenced with immunoSEQ multiplex PCR; TCRdb's copy has only in-frame clones and lacks some. The repertoire has millions of clones, approximately 94% of them found once; the top ten carry roughly 0.14%. Sequenced input: naive CD4+ T cells sorted from blood. Noted subset: CD45RA+ positively selected. All receptors come from a man younger than 35 in good health.

Turning to this clone: Other DNA sequences in the same sample also yield this CDR3. The V gene is TRBV10-3, the J gene TRBJ1-2, with unresolved D. CDR1 is ENHRY and CDR2 is SYGVKD in the germline V gene. The CDR3 sequence is 13 residues long. The V end was cut by 0 bases, the J end by 4 bases, with 6 bases between. CDR3 nucleotides: TGTGCCATCAGTGAGTCGAGAGGCTATGGCTACACCTTC. Its translation: CAISESRGYGYTF.

In DNA, the CDR3 is TGTGCCAGCAGCCCGGCGCCCAGGAGCTCCTACGAGCAGTACTTC. Encoded protein: CASSPAPRSSYEQYF. The chain joins TRBV7-2 to TRBJ2-7; no clear D. The CDR3 consists of 15 residues. Trimming left V 5 bases short and J 0 bases short, with 14 bases between. Germline CDR1 SGHTA, CDR2 FQGNSA. Filled out from reference TRBV7-2 and TRBJ2-7, the complete variable domain reads GAGVSQSPSNKVTEKGKDVELRCDPISGHTALYWYRQSLGQGLEFLIYFQGNSAPDKSGLPSDRFSAERTGGSVSTLTIQRTQQEDSAVYLCASSPAPRSSYEQYFGPGTRLTVT.

V is TRBV30 and J is TRBJ1-2, with D unclear. CDR1 and CDR2 (germline): GTSNPN, SVGIG (reference sequence). This CDR3 spans 13 amino acids. V dropped 5 bases and J dropped 1 base, with 11 bases sitting between them. CDR3 sequence: CAWVNSFNYGYTF. The CDR3 DNA reads as TGTGCCTGGGTGAACAGCTTTAACTATGGCTACACCTTC.

The chain uses TRBV11-2 and TRBJ2-5, with D possibly being TRBD1 (6 bases). Trimming took off 3 bases at V and 7 bases at J, with 12 bases between the two ends. The length of the CDR3 is 13 residues. The germline CDR1 and CDR2 sequences are SGHAT and FQNNGV. In DNA form, the CDR3 reads TGTGCCAGCAGCTTGAGGGGGTTGGGGACCCAGTACTTC. Protein sequence: CASSLRGLGTQYF.

V is TRBV6-1 and J is TRBJ1-6; D remains unclear. The V and J ends lost 3 bases and 7 bases respectively, with 13 bases between them. Germline-derived CDR1 and CDR2 are MNHNS and SASEGT. The CDR3 extends over 15 amino acids. This chain's CDR3 is CASSDRTYGNSPLHF. The CDR3 nucleotides are TGTGCCAGCAGTGATCGGACGTACGGGAATTCACCCCTCCACTTT.

The J gene is TRBJ2-7, the V gene TRBV7-6; TRBD1 matches 8 bases. The trim removed 4 bases at V and 3 bases at J, leaving 8 bases unmatched. The CDR3 is 15 amino acids. Germline V gene data show CDR1 as SGHVS and CDR2 as FNYEAQ. Here the CDR3 DNA reads TGTGCCAGCAGCTCGGGGCAGGGGGCCTACTACGAGCAGTACTTC. It encodes CASSSGQGAYYEQYF.

The chain couples TRBV4-2 to TRBJ2-7; 7 nucleotides align to TRBD1. Germline V gives CDR1 LGHNA, CDR2 YNFKEQ. Trimming cost V 0 bases and J 5 bases; bases outside gene matches: 7. CDR3 length: 15 residues. The CDR3 here is CASSQDYPTGHEQYF. The CDR3 DNA is TGTGCCAGCAGCCAAGACTACCCGACAGGGCACGAGCAGTACTTC.

CDR3 sequence reads: CASSPPLGADYGYTF. In DNA, the CDR3 is TGTGCCAGCTCACCACCGCTGGGGGCGGACTATGGCTACACCTTC. This chain connects TRBV18 to TRBJ1-2, with TRBD1 as a possible D gene (6 bases). Trimming cost V 0 bases and J 3 bases, with 11 bases left between them. The CDR3 runs to 15 residues. In germline, CDR1 is KGHSH, CDR2 LQKENI.

The rearrangement joins TRBV14 to TRBJ1-1; 8 nucleotides align to TRBD1. The V gene's germline CDR1 is SGHDN and CDR2 FVKESK. The CDR3 contains 15 residues. V lost 4 bases to trimming and J lost 0 bases; unmatched junction nucleotides: 4. Here the CDR3 DNA reads TGTGCCAGCAGCCCCGACAGGGGTATGAACACTGAAGCTTTCTTT. This encodes CASSPDRGMNTEAFF.

This clone was observed a single time. The DNA for the CDR3 is TGTGCCAGCAGCGTAGCAACGGGGGCCAACTCCTACAATGAGCAGTTCTTC. It codes for CASSVATGANSYNEQFF. The chain joins TRBV9 to TRBJ2-1; either TRBD1 or TRBD2 may supply D (6 bases each). Per the germline V gene, CDR1 is SGDLS and CDR2 is YYNGEE. V was trimmed by 0 bases and J by 0 bases, leaving 13 bases between them. There are 17 residues in the CDR3.

The J gene is TRBJ1-5, the V gene TRBV10-1; the D is unclear. Between the trimmed V and J ends, which lost 6 bases and 6 bases, there was a span of 3 bases. The germline V gene encodes CDR1 WNHNN and CDR2 SYGVQD (reference sequence). CDR3 length equals 10 residues. In nucleotides, the CDR3 is TGCGCCAGCAGGGGTCAGCCCCAGCATTTT. As protein: CASRGQPQHF.

A single count supports this clone. The rearrangement links TRBV21-1 to TRBJ1-2. TRBV21-1 is a known pseudogene. The CDR3 runs 15 residues. The CDR3 coding sequence is TGTGCCAGCAGCCCTAAGGGAGGCCCGGGCTATGGCTACACCTTC. Protein sequence: CASSPKGGPGYGYTF.

This chain joins TRBV2 and TRBJ2-7; the D gene is possibly TRBD1 (6 bases). With 4 bases removed from V and 2 bases from J, the gap between germline ends came to 12 bases. Germline loops: CDR1 SNHLY, CDR2 FYNNEI. This CDR3 spans 14 amino acids. In DNA form, the CDR3 reads TGTGCCAGCAGTGCCTGGACAGTACCCTACGAGCAGTACTTC. Amino acids: CASSAWTVPYEQYF.

The chain is built from TRBV10-1 and TRBJ2-1; 11 bases line up with TRBD1. This CDR3 is 15 amino acids long. J lost 9 bases, V lost 1 base, and 5 bases had no gene match. Germline V lookup: CDR1 WNHNN, CDR2 SYGVQD (reference sequence). The CDR3 is CASSELRTGGTEQFF. The CDR3 nucleotides read TGCGCCAGCAGTGAGTTACGGACAGGGGGCACTGAGCAGTTCTTC.

About this clone: The sample contains more than one DNA sequence encoding this CDR3. The chain carries TRBV18 and TRBJ2-3; 8 nucleotides align to TRBD1. Germline CDR1 and CDR2: KGHSH and LQKENI. The CDR3 runs 14 residues. J gave up 3 bases and V 2 bases, and 1 base lay outside the gene matches. The CDR3 protein is CASSPTGGTDTQYF. CDR3 nucleotides: TGTGCCAGCTCACCAACAGGGGGTACAGATACGCAGTATTTT.

The V and J genes are TRBV19 and TRBJ1-4; D is possibly TRBD1 (6 bases). CDR3 size: 16 residues. V was clipped by 6 bases and J by 0 bases, with 14 bases between them. In germline, CDR1 is LNHDA, CDR2 SQIVND (reference sequence). The CDR3 DNA sequence: TGTGCCAGTAGCCCCACGCGGACAGCAACTAATGAAAAACTGTTTTTT. Translation: CASSPTRTATNEKLFF. Full variable domain (remainder filled in from reference TRBV19 and TRBJ1-4): DGGITQSPKYLFRKEGQNVTLSCEQNLNHDAMYWYRQDPGQGLRLIYYSQIVNDFQKGDIAEGYSVSREKKESFPLTVTSAQKNPTAFYLCASSPTRTATNEKLFFGSGTQLSVL.

This chain joins TRBV2 and TRBJ2-3, with TRBD2 matching over 9 bases. The CDR3 spans 13 residues. Trimming cost V 6 bases and J 6 bases; bases outside gene matches: 4. Germline V lookup: CDR1 SNHLY, CDR2 FYNNEI. The CDR3, as DNA: TGTGCCAGCAGCCCCGGACTAGCGGATACGCAGTATTTT. Residues: CASSPGLADTQYF.

In regard to this clone: Other DNA sequences in the sample encode the same CDR3. The gene calls are TRBV6-5 and TRBJ2-7; weak D call: TRBD2 (5 bases). This CDR3 is 11 amino acids long. Germline V gives CDR1 MNHEY, CDR2 SVGAGI. Between the trimmed V and J ends, which lost 3 bases and 6 bases, there was a span of 6 bases. For the CDR3, the DNA is TGTGCCAGCAGTTATGGAGGCGAGCAGTACTTC. Translating it yields CASSYGGEQYF.

This clone was detected only once. The chain uses TRBV4-3 and TRBJ1-1; no clear D gene. V lost 2 bases and J 5 bases, leaving 12 bases between the germline ends. Germline CDR1 LGHNA, CDR2 YSLEER. This CDR3 is 14 amino acids long. CDR3 in DNA: TGCGCCAGCAGCCAATGGGCCGGGGAAACTGAAGCTTTCTTT. This sequence encodes CASSQWAGETEAFF.

The chain has TRBV27 and TRBJ1-2; D gene unclear. V was clipped by 2 bases and J by 4 bases, with 8 bases between them. The germline gives CDR1 MNHEY, CDR2 SMNVEV (reference sequence). The CDR3 is 13 amino acids. For the CDR3, the DNA is TGTGCCAGCAGTTTACTGAGCGGCTATGGCTACACCTTC. Translated, it gives CASSLLSGYGYTF.